Listed here is a single T cell receptor beta chain. Its antigen is undetermined. The entry originates in a study of OX40 agonist ivuxolimab in advanced cancers. Study-level information: Participants averaged about 60 years of age (range about 23 to 80) and were 82.7% male. Study-level results: The work left the antigen specificity of expanded peripheral T cells undetermined.

This CDR3 comprises 16 residues. Germline CDR1 SGHAT, CDR2 FQNNGV. V lost 1 base and J 2 bases, leaving 15 bases between the germline ends. TCRdb's table, derived via immunoSEQ multiplex PCR, lists solely in-frame clones and lacks some. The profile shows about 70,000 clones, approximately 92% of them singletons. This TCR came from an adult with an advanced solid tumor such as melanoma, head and neck, liver or kidney cancer. The chain recombines TRBV11-2 with TRBJ2-7, with D perhaps matching TRBD1 (5 bases). Here the sequenced sample was CD4+ or CD8+ T cells sorted from blood, taken in a trial of the OX40 agonist ivuxolimab. Here the CDR3 reads CASSLAGSGSPYEQYF. In DNA form, the CDR3 reads TGTGCCAGCAGCTTAGCCGGGTCAGGGTCTCCCTACGAGCAGTACTTC.